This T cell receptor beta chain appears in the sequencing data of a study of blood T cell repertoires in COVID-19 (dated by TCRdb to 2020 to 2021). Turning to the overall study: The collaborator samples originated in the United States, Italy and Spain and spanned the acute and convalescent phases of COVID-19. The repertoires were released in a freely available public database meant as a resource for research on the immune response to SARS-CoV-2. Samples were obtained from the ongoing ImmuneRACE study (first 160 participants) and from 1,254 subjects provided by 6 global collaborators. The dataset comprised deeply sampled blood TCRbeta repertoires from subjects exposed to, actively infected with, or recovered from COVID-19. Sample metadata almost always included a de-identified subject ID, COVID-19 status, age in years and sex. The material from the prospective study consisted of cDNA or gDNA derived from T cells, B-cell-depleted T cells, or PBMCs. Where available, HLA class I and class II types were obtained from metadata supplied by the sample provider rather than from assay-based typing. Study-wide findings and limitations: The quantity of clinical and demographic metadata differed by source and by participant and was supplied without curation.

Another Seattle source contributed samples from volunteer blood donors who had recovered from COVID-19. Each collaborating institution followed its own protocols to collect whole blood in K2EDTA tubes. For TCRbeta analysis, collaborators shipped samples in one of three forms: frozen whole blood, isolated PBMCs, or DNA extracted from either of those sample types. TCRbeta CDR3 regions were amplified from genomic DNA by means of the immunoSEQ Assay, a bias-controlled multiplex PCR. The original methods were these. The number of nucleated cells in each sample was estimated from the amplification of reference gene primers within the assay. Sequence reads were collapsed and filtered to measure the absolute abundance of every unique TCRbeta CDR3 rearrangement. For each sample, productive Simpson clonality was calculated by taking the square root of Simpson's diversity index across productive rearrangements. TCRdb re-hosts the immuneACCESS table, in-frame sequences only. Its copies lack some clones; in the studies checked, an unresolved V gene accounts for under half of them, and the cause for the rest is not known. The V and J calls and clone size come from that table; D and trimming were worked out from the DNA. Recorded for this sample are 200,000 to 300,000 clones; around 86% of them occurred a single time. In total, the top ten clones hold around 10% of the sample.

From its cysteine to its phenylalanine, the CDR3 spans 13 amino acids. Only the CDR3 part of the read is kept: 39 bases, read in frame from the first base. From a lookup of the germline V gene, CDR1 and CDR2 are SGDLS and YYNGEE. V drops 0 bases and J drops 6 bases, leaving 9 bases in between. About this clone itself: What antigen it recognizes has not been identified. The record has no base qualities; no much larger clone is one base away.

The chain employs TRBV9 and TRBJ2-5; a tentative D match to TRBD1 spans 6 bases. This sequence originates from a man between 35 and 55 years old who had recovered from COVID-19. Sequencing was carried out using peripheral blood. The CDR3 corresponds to CASSVGQGKTQYF. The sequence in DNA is TGTGCCAGCAGCGTAGGGCAGGGGAAGACCCAGTACTTC.